The 13 T cell receptor beta chains listed next were all sequenced from one sample in a study of cytomegalovirus exposure and HLA in healthy donors. Primers included in the PCR were 60 Vbeta and 13 Jbeta primers. Assay: immunoSEQ multiplex PCR; the TCRdb copy retains only in-frame clones and omits some. There are tens of thousands of clones in the sample; roughly 80% occur only once, and roughly 1.1% lies in the top ten. Source material: PBMCs. These receptors all stem from a girl aged 2-15 years in good health and CMV-seropositive.

The genes are TRBV5-1 and TRBJ2-1, with D perhaps matching TRBD2 (6 bases). From germline, CDR1 is SGHRS and CDR2 YFSETQ. V lost 2 bases to trimming and J lost 0 bases, with 12 bases between them. This CDR3 is 16 amino acids long. The CDR3 reads CASSFRRGSSYNEQFF. The CDR3 coding sequence is TGCGCCAGCAGCTTTAGGCGGGGCAGCTCCTACAATGAGCAGTTCTTC. The full variable domain, completed using reference TRBV5-1 and TRBJ2-1, is KAGVTQTPRYLIKTRGQQVTLSCSPISGHRSVSWYQQTPGQGLQFLFEYFSETQRNKGNFPGRFSGRQFSNSRSEMNVSTLELGDSALYLCASSFRRGSSYNEQFFGPGTRLTVL.

The rearrangement joins TRBV15 to TRBJ1-2; weak D call: TRBD1 (6 bases). The length of the CDR3 is 13 residues. Trimming stripped 4 bases from V and 8 bases from J, with 14 bases between. The germline V gene encodes CDR1 LNHNV and CDR2 YYDKDF (reference sequence). The CDR3 DNA reads as TGTGCCACCAGCACCAGGGGAAGGGAGGGCTACACCTTC. Translating it yields CATSTRGREGYTF.

The chain has TRBV28 and TRBJ2-3; D perhaps matches TRBD1 (5 bases). Trimming removed 2 bases from V and 2 bases from J, with 8 bases in between. Germline V gene sequence: CDR1 MDHEN, CDR2 SYDVKM. The length of the CDR3 is 14 residues. The CDR3 bases are TGTGCCAGCAGTTTAAGGGGAAACACAGATACGCAGTATTTT. It encodes CASSLRGNTDTQYF.

The chain joins TRBV5-6 to TRBJ1-5; D is perhaps TRBD1 (6 bases). Trimming stripped 4 bases from V and 0 bases from J, with 8 bases between. The germline CDR1 and CDR2 sequences are SGHDT and YYEEEE. This CDR3 has 14 amino acids. CDR3 residues: CASSQGFSNQPQHF. The CDR3 coding sequence is TGTGCCAGCAGCCAGGGGTTTAGCAATCAGCCCCAGCATTTT.

This clone was found a few times. The rearrangement uses TRBV2 and TRBJ1-1; possibly TRBD1 for D (6 bases). Germline CDR1 is SNHLY and CDR2 is FYNNEI. The CDR3 is made up of 12 amino acids. Between the trimmed V and J ends, which lost 7 bases and 0 bases, there was a span of 6 bases. The CDR3 region is CASNRVNTEAFF. The CDR3 DNA is TGTGCCAGCAACAGGGTGAACACTGAAGCTTTCTTT.

This clone was recorded only once. This chain connects TRBV5-1 to TRBJ2-5; TRBD1 agrees at 7 bases. CDR1 and CDR2 (germline): SGHRS, YFSETQ. The CDR3 extends over 15 amino acids. V was pared by 0 bases and J by 4 bases, with 6 bases of the junction left unmatched. CDR3 sequence: CASSLGQGYLETQYF. DNA of the CDR3: TGCGCCAGCAGCTTGGGACAGGGCTATTTAGAGACCCAGTACTTC.

The chain couples TRBV5-4 to TRBJ1-1; 8 positions agree with TRBD1. The V gene's germline CDR1 is SGHNT and CDR2 YYREEE (reference sequence). V lost 5 bases, J lost 4 bases, and 16 bases stayed unmatched. The length of the CDR3 is 17 residues. DNA for the CDR3: TGTGCCAGCAGTTCCATTCGGGACAGGAAGGGGGCCACTGAAGCTTTCTTT. As protein: CASSSIRDRKGATEAFF.

This chain connects TRBV12-5 to TRBJ1-5; D is ambiguous. Germline V gives CDR1 LGHNT, CDR2 FRNRAP. V lost 1 base to trimming and J lost 9 bases, with 4 bases between them. The CDR3 length is 11 residues. CDR3 protein: CASGLDGPQHF. CDR3 in DNA: TGTGCTAGTGGTTTGGACGGGCCCCAGCATTTT.

The chain combines TRBV12-5 with TRBJ1-1; a weak D match, TRBD1 (5 bases). The V end lost 4 bases, the J end lost 0 bases, and 18 bases lay between the germline ends. CDR1 and CDR2 from the germline V gene are LGHNT and FRNRAP. The CDR3 loop spans 17 amino acids. The chain's CDR3 is CASGWIAWGEMNTEAFF. Here the CDR3 DNA reads TGTGCTAGTGGTTGGATTGCCTGGGGGGAGATGAACACTGAAGCTTTCTTT.

This chain links TRBV6-5 with TRBJ1-1, with a possible D match to TRBD1 (6 bases). From germline, CDR1 is MNHEY and CDR2 SVGAGI. The CDR3 contains 11 residues. V lost 6 bases, J lost 8 bases, and 10 bases lay in between. The CDR3, as DNA: TGTGCCAGCAGGACCGGGACAGAAGCTTTCTTT. Translated, it gives CASRTGTEAFF.

The chain combines TRBV27 with TRBJ2-5, with 9 bases fitting TRBD1. Germline V lookup: CDR1 MNHEY, CDR2 SMNVEV (reference sequence). The CDR3 is 14 residues long. V trimming: 3 bases; J trimming: 3 bases; junction bases outside the gene matches: 2. Written as DNA, the CDR3 is TGTGCCAGCAGTTTGGGACAGGGTGAAGAGACCCAGTACTTC. It specifies CASSLGQGEETQYF.

This rearrangement joins TRBV9 to TRBJ2-3, with TRBD1 identical over 7 bases. In germline, CDR1 is SGDLS, CDR2 YYNGEE. The CDR3 runs to 13 residues. The V and J ends lost 7 bases and 11 bases, in that order; junction bases with no gene match: 13. CDR3 loop: CASGTDRDPGQYF. CDR3 nucleotide sequence: TGTGCCAGCGGGACAGACCGGGACCCGGGGCAGTATTTT. Full variable domain (rest looked up from reference TRBV9 and TRBJ2-3): DSGVTQTPKHLITATGQRVTLRCSPRSGDLSVYWYQQSLDQGLQFLIQYYNGEERAKGNILERFSAQQFPDLHSELNLSSLELGDSALYFCASGTDRDPGQYFGPGTRLTVL.

This clone was seen a single time. V is TRBV14 and J is TRBJ1-2; 7 bases match TRBD1. Germline CDR1 and CDR2: SGHDN and FVKESK. Trimming removed 4 bases from V and 4 bases from J; junction bases left unmatched: 9. This CDR3 has 15 residues. CDR3 residues: CASSPPTGAGYGYTF. The CDR3 DNA reads TGTGCCAGCAGCCCCCCCACAGGGGCAGGCTATGGCTACACCTTC.